The 16 T cell receptor beta chains below all came from one sample that was sequenced in a study of early T cells in non-severe SARS-CoV-2 infection. Via MiXCR, TCRdb re-called the 5' RACE reads, giving one row per CDR3 protein. In the table there are over 75,000 distinct CDR3 sequences, around 13% of which are singletons. The sequenced sample was whole blood. The receptors originated from an adult who was a healthcare worker with PCR-confirmed SARS-CoV-2 infection or an uninfected control (not recorded which).

This clonotype was counted a few times. An end of the junction does not agree with germline; a read error may underlie this. The chain combines TRBV5-1 with TRBJ1-6, with TRBD1 as a possible D gene (5 bases). CDR3 length equals 14 residues. Per the germline V gene, CDR1 is SGHRS and CDR2 is YFSETQ. This CDR3 is CVSRHFSRDSPLHF. The CDR3 DNA follows: TGCGTCAGCCGACATTTTTCCAGGGACTCACCCCTCCACTTT.

The V call is TRBV20-1, the J call TRBJ2-7; 10 bases line up with TRBD2. Germline CDR1 and CDR2: DFQATT and SNEGSKA (reference sequence). The CDR3 consists of 14 residues. The V gene end was trimmed by 6 bases and the J gene end by 4 bases; junction bases not matched to a gene: 9. CDR3 sequence: CSAGGSGGVYEQYF. The DNA of the CDR3 is TGCAGTGCCGGAGGGAGCGGGGGGGTTTACGAGCAGTACTTC.

This clonotype was recorded many times. The V and J genes are TRBV7-9 and TRBJ2-3, with 7 positions matching TRBD2. Trimming at V came to 4 bases and at J to 2 bases, leaving 15 bases not matched to a gene. The germline V gene has CDR1 SEHNR and CDR2 FQNEAQ (reference sequence). The CDR3 is 18 amino acids. CDR3: CASSYPRKRGAFTDTQYF. The CDR3, as DNA: TGTGCCAGCAGCTACCCCAGGAAGCGGGGCGCGTTCACAGATACGCAGTATTTT.

This clonotype was seen ten or more times. V and J are TRBV2 and TRBJ2-1; TRBD2 agrees at 10 bases. The germline gives CDR1 SNHLY, CDR2 FYNNEI. There are 17 residues in the CDR3. Germline trimming cut 1 base from V and 4 bases from J; bases unmatched to any gene: 7. CDR3 DNA: TGTGCCAGCAGTGAAGTGGCTAGCGGGGGCCCGTACAATGAGCAGTTCTTC. It translates to CASSEVASGGPYNEQFF.

This rearrangement joins TRBV5-1 to TRBJ2-5, with 9 bases matching TRBD2. The germline V gene encodes CDR1 SGHRS and CDR2 YFSETQ. V was clipped by 3 bases and J by 1 base; unmatched bases: 1. This CDR3 spans 14 amino acids. CDR3 region: CASSWGLAQETQYF. CDR3 bases: TGCGCCAGCAGCTGGGGACTAGCCCAAGAGACCCAGTACTTC.

This clonotype was seen repeatedly, ten times or more. The V call is TRBV5-1, the J call TRBJ1-6; the D is unclear. Germline values: CDR1 SGHRS, CDR2 YFSETQ. CDR3 length equals 15 residues. V was trimmed by 0 bases and J by 5 bases, leaving 9 bases between them. DNA of the CDR3: TGCGCCAGCAGCTTGGTGACCGTTAATAATTCACCCCTCCACTTT. Encoded protein: CASSLVTVNNSPLHF.

The sample holds many counts of this clonotype. J is TRBJ1-1 and V is TRBV11-2, with a possible D match to TRBD1 (5 bases). V lost 6 bases, J lost 2 bases, and 10 bases lay in between. Germline lookup yields CDR1 SGHAT and CDR2 FQNNGV. CDR3 size: 13 residues. CDR3 amino acids: CASSRQPNTEAFF. The CDR3 DNA reads TGTGCCAGCAGTCGACAGCCTAACACTGAAGCTTTCTTT.

This clonotype has a handful of counts. This sequence joins TRBV7-8 and TRBJ2-5; tentatively, D is TRBD1 (5 bases). CDR1 SGHVS and CDR2 FQNEAQ come from the germline V gene. The CDR3 is 13 amino acids. Between the trimmed V and J ends, which lost 1 base and 7 bases, there was a span of 10 bases. The CDR3 loop reads CASSLVSGATQYF. DNA for the CDR3: TGTGCCAGCAGCTTAGTTTCTGGGGCGACCCAGTACTTC. Full variable domain (missing parts from reference TRBV7-8 and TRBJ2-5): GAGVSQSPRYKVAKRGQDVALRCDPISGHVSLFWYQQALGQGPEFLTYFQNEAQLDKSGLPSDRFFAERPEGSVSTLKIQRTQQEDSAVYLCASSLVSGATQYFGPGTRLLVL.

This clonotype was detected only a few times. This chain uses TRBV6-5 with TRBJ1-4; 9 nucleotides match TRBD1. After removal of 6 bases from V and 7 bases from J, the junction contained 6 bases not matched to a gene. CDR3 length equals 14 residues. Germline CDR1 is MNHEY and CDR2 is SVGAGI. This CDR3 reads CASSYRGQGEKLFF. The CDR3 nucleotides are TGTGCCAGCAGCTACAGGGGGCAGGGTGAAAAACTGTTTTTT.

Ten or more counts support this clonotype. The chain combines TRBV18 with TRBJ2-7, with no clear D. The CDR3 length is 14 residues. Per the germline V gene, CDR1 is KGHSH and CDR2 is LQKENI. Trimming took off 1 base at V and 0 bases at J, with 7 bases between the two ends. CDR3 nucleotides: TGTGCCAGCTCACCACTGGATACCTCCTACGAGCAGTACTTC. Translating gives CASSPLDTSYEQYF. The full variable domain, with the rest looked up from reference TRBV18 and TRBJ2-7, is NAGVMQNPRHLVRRRGQEARLRCSPMKGHSHVYWYRQLPEEGLKFMVYLQKENIIDESGMPKERFSAEFPKEGPSILRIQQVVRGDSAAYFCASSPLDTSYEQYFGPGTRLTVT.

In its sample, this clonotype was seen many times. The chain is built from TRBV28 and TRBJ2-7; TRBD2 matches at 11 bases. Looked up from germline, CDR1 is MDHEN and CDR2 is SYDVKM. With V trimmed by 4 bases and J by 4 bases, 6 bases remained unmatched. CDR3 length: 15 amino acids. CDR3 nucleotides: TGTGCCAGCAGTTCCCTAGCGGGGGGTTTATACGAGCAGTACTTC. Translated: CASSSLAGGLYEQYF.

The sample holds a few counts of this clonotype. The gene calls are TRBV28 and TRBJ2-5; 7 bases align to TRBD1. The CDR3 spans 14 residues. CDR1 and CDR2 from the germline V gene are MDHEN and SYDVKM. V gave up 5 bases and J gave up 2 bases; unmatched junction bases: 5. The CDR3 is CASSPRDRQETQYF. Written as DNA, the CDR3 is TGTGCCAGCAGTCCCCGGGACAGACAAGAGACCCAGTACTTC.

Comment on this clonotype: A much more abundant neighbour one base away suggests this may be a read error. The chain is built from TRBV18 and TRBJ2-5; perhaps TRBD2 as D (6 bases). Per germline, CDR1 KGHSH and CDR2 LQKENI. There are 14 residues in the CDR3. CDR3 in amino acids: CASSPPEGQETKYF. The CDR3 region has the DNA TGTGCCAGCTCACCACCGGAGGGCCAAGAGACCAAGTACTTC. Based on the CDR3 plus reference TRBV18 and TRBJ2-5, the full variable domain is NAGVMQNPRHLVRRRGQEARLRCSPMKGHSHVYWYRQLPEEGLKFMVYLQKENIIDESGMPKERFSAEFPKEGPSILRIQQVVRGDSAAYFCASSPPEGQETKYFGPGTRLLVL.

This clonotype was observed a few times. V gene TRBV20-1 combines with J gene TRBJ1-2; D is perhaps TRBD1 (6 bases). CDR3 length equals 14 residues. From germline, CDR1 is DFQATT and CDR2 SNEGSKA (reference sequence). V was shortened by 5 bases and J by 1 base, with 14 bases between the two germline ends. As DNA, the CDR3 is TGCAGTGCTGTGGACAGCTTCAATAACTATGGCTACACCTTC. Protein product: CSAVDSFNNYGYTF.

Only a few counts were recorded for this clonotype. J is TRBJ2-4 and V is TRBV3-1, with D maybe TRBD2 (5 bases). Looked up from germline, CDR1 is LGHDT and CDR2 is YNNKEL (reference sequence). Trimming cost V 2 bases and J 8 bases, with 13 bases left between them. CDR3 size: 14 residues. This chain's CDR3 is CASSQQLVWDIQYF. The CDR3 region has the DNA TGTGCCAGCAGCCAACAACTAGTCTGGGACATTCAGTACTTC.

The chain employs TRBV29-1 and TRBJ2-3; tentatively, D is TRBD1 (5 bases). The germline V and J ends were trimmed by 5 bases and 0 bases, with 18 bases remaining between them. From germline, CDR1 is SQVTM and CDR2 ANQGSEA. The CDR3 loop spans 16 amino acids. CDR3 protein: CSVLGQDSASTDTQYF. For the CDR3, the DNA is TGCAGCGTTCTGGGGCAGGATTCCGCTAGCACAGATACGCAGTATTTT.